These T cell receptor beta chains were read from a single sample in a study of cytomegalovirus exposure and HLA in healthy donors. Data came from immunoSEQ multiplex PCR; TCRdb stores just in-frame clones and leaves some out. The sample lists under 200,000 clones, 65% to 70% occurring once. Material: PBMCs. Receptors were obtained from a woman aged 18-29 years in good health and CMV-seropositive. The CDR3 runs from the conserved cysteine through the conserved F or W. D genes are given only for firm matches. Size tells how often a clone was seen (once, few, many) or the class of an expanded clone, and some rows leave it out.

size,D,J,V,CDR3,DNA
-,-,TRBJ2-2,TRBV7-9,CASSLEGANTGELFF,TGTGCCAGCAGCTTGGAGGGGGCAAACACCGGGGAGCTGTTTTTT
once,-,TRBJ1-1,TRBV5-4,CASSLDLSGTPIQGAFF,TGTGCCAGCAGCTTGGACTTGTCCGGGACACCAATTCAGGGAGCTTTCTTT
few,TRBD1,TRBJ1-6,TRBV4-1,CASSPTNEGAGNSPLHF,TGCGCCAGCAGCCCCACAAACGAGGGGGCGGGTAATTCACCCCTCCACTTT
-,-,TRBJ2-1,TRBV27,CASSTGEMWAYEQFF,TGTGCCAGCAGTACGGGGGAAATGTGGGCCTATGAGCAGTTCTTC
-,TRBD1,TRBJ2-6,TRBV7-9,CASSRGQGRSGANVLTF,TGTGCCAGCAGCCGGGGACAGGGGAGGTCGGGGGCCAACGTCCTGACTTTC
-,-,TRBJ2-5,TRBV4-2,CASSQDWLVQETQYF,TGTGCCAGCAGCCAAGATTGGCTAGTTCAAGAGACCCAGTACTTC
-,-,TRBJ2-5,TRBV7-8,CASSPEVEETQYF,TGTGCCAGCAGCCCCGAGGTGGAAGAGACCCAGTACTTC
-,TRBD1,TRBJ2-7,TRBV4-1,CASSQGRQGYEQYF,TGCGCCAGCAGCCAAGGCCGACAGGGATACGAGCAGTACTTC
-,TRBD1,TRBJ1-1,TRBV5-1,CASSVQITGAEAFF,TGCGCCAGCAGCGTCCAAATTACAGGGGCTGAAGCTTTCTTT
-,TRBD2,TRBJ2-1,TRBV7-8,CASSFDGGSSYNEQFF,TGTGCCAGCAGCTTTGACGGGGGGAGCTCCTACAATGAGCAGTTCTTC
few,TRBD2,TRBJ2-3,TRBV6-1,CASGLVSQDTQYF,TGTGCCAGTGGACTAGTAAGTCAAGATACGCAGTATTTT
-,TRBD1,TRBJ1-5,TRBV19,CASSIGLGQGHQPQHF,TGTGCCAGTAGTATAGGTTTGGGACAGGGGCATCAGCCCCAGCATTTT
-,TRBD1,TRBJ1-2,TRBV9,CASSAGQGLGGYTF,TGTGCCAGCAGCGCGGGACAGGGTTTAGGTGGCTACACCTTC
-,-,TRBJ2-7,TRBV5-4,CASSSPQGYEQYF,TGTGCCAGCAGTTCGCCTCAGGGGTACGAGCAGTACTTC
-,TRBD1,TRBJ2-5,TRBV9,CASSATGGETQYF,TGTGCCAGCAGCGCGACAGGGGGAGAGACCCAGTACTTC
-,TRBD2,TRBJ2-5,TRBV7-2,CASNTAGLPQETQYF,TGTGCCAGCAATACAGCGGGACTCCCCCAAGAGACCCAGTACTTC
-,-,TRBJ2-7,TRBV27,CASSIPGQGYEQYF,TGTGCCAGCAGTATCCCGGGACAAGGCTACGAGCAGTACTTC
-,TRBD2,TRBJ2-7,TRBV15,CATSRAGTSGYEQYF,TGTGCCACCAGCAGGGCGGGGACTAGCGGCTACGAGCAGTACTTC
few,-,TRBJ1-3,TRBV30,CAWSGGSGDTIYF,TGTGCCTGGAGTGGGGGCTCCGGAGACACCATATATTTT
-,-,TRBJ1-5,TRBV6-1,CASSVRVVQPQHF,TGTGCCAGCAGTGTTAGAGTGGTGCAGCCCCAGCATTTT
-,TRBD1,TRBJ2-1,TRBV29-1,CSVRGTGPYNEQFF,TGCAGCGTCAGAGGGACAGGACCCTACAATGAGCAGTTCTTC
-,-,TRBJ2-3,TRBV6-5,CASSSYLDTQYF,TGTGCCAGCAGCTCGTATCTGGATACGCAGTATTTT
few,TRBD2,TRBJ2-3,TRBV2,CATSRRGDTDTQYF,TGTGCCACGTCGCGGCGGGGGGACACAGATACGCAGTATTTT
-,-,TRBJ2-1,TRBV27,CASSLLARDEQFF,TGTGCCAGCAGTCTTCTAGCACGGGATGAGCAGTTCTTC
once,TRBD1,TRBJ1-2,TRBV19,CASSTGQGDNYGYTF,TGTGCCAGTAGTACAGGACAGGGGGATAACTATGGCTACACCTTC
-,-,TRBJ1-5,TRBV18,CASTRAHANQPQHF,TGTGCCAGCACACGGGCCCATGCCAATCAGCCCCAGCATTTT
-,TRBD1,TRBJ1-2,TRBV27,CASSDGTAYGYTF,TGTGCCAGCAGTGATGGGACAGCCTATGGCTACACCTTC
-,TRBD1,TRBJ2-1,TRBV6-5,CASRGTDRGSGFF,TGTGCCAGCAGGGGCACCGACAGGGGGTCCGGGTTCTTC
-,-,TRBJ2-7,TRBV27,CASSQDNYEQYF,TGTGCCAGCAGCCAGGACAACTACGAGCAGTACTTC
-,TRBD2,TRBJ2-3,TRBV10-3,CAISESGLTDTQYF,TGTGCCATCAGTGAGTCGGGACTAACAGATACGCAGTATTTT
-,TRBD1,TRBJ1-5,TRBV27,CASSLGSAGGGWVQPQHF,TGTGCCAGCAGTTTGGGTTCGGCAGGGGGAGGTTGGGTTCAGCCCCAGCATTTT
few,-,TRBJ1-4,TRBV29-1,CSVGGEGPEKLFF,TGCAGCGTTGGTGGGGAGGGTCCGGAAAAACTGTTTTTT
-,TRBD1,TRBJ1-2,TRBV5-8,CASRQTGMNYGYTF,TGTGCCAGCAGGCAGACAGGGATGAACTATGGCTACACCTTC
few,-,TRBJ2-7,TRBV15,CATSRASSRTRLPGTYEQYF,TGTGCCACCAGCAGAGCTTCCTCCAGAACGCGACTCCCTGGAACCTACGAGCAGTACTTC
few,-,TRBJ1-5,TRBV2,CASGMTGVISNQPQHF,TGTGCCAGCGGGATGACAGGAGTGATTAGCAATCAGCCCCAGCATTTT
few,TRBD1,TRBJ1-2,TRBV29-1,CSVPGQGDYGYTF,TGCAGCGTCCCGGGACAGGGGGACTATGGCTACACCTTC
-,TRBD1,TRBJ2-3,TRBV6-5,CASSRLTGGTDTQYF,TGTGCCAGCAGTCGCCTGACAGGGGGCACAGATACGCAGTATTTT
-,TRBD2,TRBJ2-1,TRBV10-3,CAISSLAGGYNEQFF,TGTGCCATCAGTTCACTAGCGGGGGGATACAATGAGCAGTTCTTC
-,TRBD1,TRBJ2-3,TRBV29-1,CSVGGTGSTDTQYF,TGCAGCGTTGGTGGGACAGGTAGCACAGATACGCAGTATTTT
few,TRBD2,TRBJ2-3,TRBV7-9,CASAGGSDTQYF,TGTGCCAGTGCCGGGGGGTCAGATACGCAGTATTTT
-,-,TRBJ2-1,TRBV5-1,CASSSRGENEQFF,TGCGCCAGCAGCTCCCGAGGAGAAAATGAGCAGTTCTTC
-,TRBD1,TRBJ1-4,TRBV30,CAWGVTGGEEKLFF,TGTGCCTGGGGGGTAACAGGGGGCGAAGAAAAACTGTTTTTT
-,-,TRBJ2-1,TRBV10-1,CASSEYPYNEQFF,TGCGCCAGCAGTGAGTATCCTTACAATGAGCAGTTCTTC
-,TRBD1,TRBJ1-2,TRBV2,CASRPRDRGRWTKGYTF,TGTGCCAGCAGGCCTCGGGACAGGGGGCGTTGGACGAAGGGCTACACCTTC
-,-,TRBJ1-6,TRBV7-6,CASSLGTPSSYNSPLHF,TGTGCCAGCAGCTTAGGGACACCTAGCTCCTATAATTCACCCCTCCACTTT
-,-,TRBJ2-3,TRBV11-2,CASSLDVGSRADTQYF,TGTGCCAGCAGCTTAGATGTTGGGAGCCGGGCAGATACGCAGTATTTT
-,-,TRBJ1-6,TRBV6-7,CASSRETGKVNTNRVNSPLHF,TGTGCCAGCAGTCGAGAAACAGGTAAAGTTAACACCAATAGAGTGAATTCACCCCTCCACTTT
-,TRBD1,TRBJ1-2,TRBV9,CASSVEDRGRYTF,TGTGCCAGCAGCGTAGAGGACAGGGGACGCTACACCTTC
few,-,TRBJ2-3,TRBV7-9,CASSYPVGTDTQYF,TGTGCCAGCAGCTACCCGGTGGGCACAGATACGCAGTATTTT
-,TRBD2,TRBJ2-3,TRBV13,CASSSGLAGGGLTDTQYF,TGTGCCAGCAGCTCGGGACTAGCGGGGGGTGGGCTCACAGATACGCAGTATTTT